These T cell receptor beta chains were read from a single sample in a study of identical twins. TCRdb recomputed calls from the 5' RACE reads with MiXCR, one row per CDR3 protein. The data hold 500,000 to 550,000 distinct CDR3 sequences, with 20% to 25% observed a single time. The same specimen was also included in a second study, on yellow fever vaccine responses in identical twins.

Specimen: CD4+ T cells sorted from blood. The receptors derive from a woman under 30 in good health. CDR3s include the opening cysteine and the closing phenylalanine or tryptophan. The order of the fields is D gene, clone size, V gene, J gene, CDR3 protein, CDR3 DNA. A D gene is named only where the DNA matches it firmly. Rows give clone size only sometimes, using once, few, many, or a class for an expanded clone.

TRBD2	.	TRBV10-3	TRBJ2-1	CAIGTGLAGGHEQFF	TGTGCCATCGGAACCGGACTAGCGGGAGGCCATGAGCAGTTCTTC
.	few	TRBV12-3/TRBV12-4	TRBJ1-1	CASSKLNTEAFF	TGTGCCAGCAGTAAATTGAACACTGAAGCTTTCTTT
.	.	TRBV3-1	TRBJ1-1	CASSQAALNTEAFF	TGTGCCAGCAGCCAAGCTGCTTTGAACACTGAAGCTTTCTTT
TRBD2	.	TRBV3-1	TRBJ2-5	CASSQDLRLAGGPETQYF	TGTGCCAGCAGCCAAGATTTAAGACTAGCGGGGGGGCCTGAGACCCAGTACTTC
TRBD1	many	TRBV11-2	TRBJ2-1	CASSPGTGSYNEQFF	TGTGCCAGCAGCCCCGGGACAGGGTCCTACAATGAGCAGTTCTTC
TRBD1	.	TRBV20-1	TRBJ1-1	CSASGDSKSEAFF	TGCAGTGCTAGTGGGGACAGCAAGTCTGAAGCTTTCTTT
TRBD1	.	TRBV7-8	TRBJ2-7	CASGWTGEPYEQYF	TGTGCCAGCGGGTGGACAGGGGAACCCTACGAGCAGTACTTC
TRBD1	.	TRBV5-1	TRBJ2-2	CARDTGGADTGELFF	TGCGCCAGGGACACAGGGGGCGCGGACACCGGGGAGCTGTTTTTT
.	.	TRBV2	TRBJ2-7	CASSEKHSPYEQYF	TGTGCCAGCAGTGAAAAGCACAGCCCCTACGAGCAGTACTTC
TRBD2	.	TRBV28	TRBJ2-1	CASSLVSGAGNEQFF	TGTGCCAGCAGTTTAGTTAGCGGGGCCGGGAATGAGCAGTTCTTC